This T cell receptor beta chain was recovered during a study of cytotoxic CD8 clonotypes in ibrutinib-treated CLL. Across the study: The cohort had ten to eleven relapsed/refractory and approximately 14 treatment-naive patients, roughly 17 IGHV unmutated.

A 1 in 200,000 to 1 in 1 million T cell depth was the sequencing target. Assay: immunoSEQ multiplex PCR; the TCRdb copy retains only in-frame clones and omits some. The table has some 85,000 clones, approximately 71% seen once. Note on this clone: As yet, its antigen is unknown.

Study observations and caveats: Clonality increased with ibrutinib response but returned toward baseline at progression.

The CDR3 totals 19 residues. The sequence was obtained from a human donor with chronic lymphocytic leukemia. The rearrangement joins TRBV21-1 to TRBJ2-6; whether TRBD1, the table's D call, matches the DNA was not checked. TRBV21-1 constitutes a pseudogene. The source was PBMCs, collected after 24 months of ibrutinib treatment. The CDR3 DNA is TGTGCCAGCAGCATTCGGGACAGGAATGTAGAACCTGGGGCCAACGTCCTGACTTTC. Its translation is CASSIRDRNVEPGANVLTF.